The source of this T cell receptor beta chain is a study of cytomegalovirus exposure and HLA in healthy donors. Study information: An earlier analysis found around 120 million unique TCR beta sequences from approximately 200 million T cells.

V lost 0 bases and J lost 2; bases outside the gene matches: 9. Germline V gives CDR1 SGDLS, CDR2 YYNGEE. This CDR3 spans 18 amino acids. Primers included in the PCR were 60 Vbeta and 13 Jbeta primers. Libraries were prepared by immunoSEQ multiplex PCR; TCRdb keeps only in-frame clonotypes and omits some of them. The profile shows approximately 180,000 clones, 70% to 85% of them singletons. Broader study findings: According to a later analysis, donors in an Asian-associated ancestry cluster reportedly had fewer N-insertions than the approximately 620-donor mean.

For this clone: Its specificity is unknown.

The specimen was PBMCs. This rearrangement joins TRBV9 to TRBJ2-1; 9 positions match TRBD1. This TCR was recovered from a woman in her twenties or thirties in good health and CMV-seropositive. The CDR3 sequence: CASSVVGSGTGPYNEQFF. As DNA, the CDR3 is TGTGCCAGCAGCGTAGTAGGAAGTGGGACAGGGCCCTACAATGAGCAGTTCTTC. The complete variable domain, with remaining parts taken from reference TRBV9 and TRBJ2-1, reads DSGVTQTPKHLITATGQRVTLRCSPRSGDLSVYWYQQSLDQGLQFLIQYYNGEERAKGNILERFSAQQFPDLHSELNLSSLELGDSALYFCASSVVGSGTGPYNEQFFGPGTRLTVL.